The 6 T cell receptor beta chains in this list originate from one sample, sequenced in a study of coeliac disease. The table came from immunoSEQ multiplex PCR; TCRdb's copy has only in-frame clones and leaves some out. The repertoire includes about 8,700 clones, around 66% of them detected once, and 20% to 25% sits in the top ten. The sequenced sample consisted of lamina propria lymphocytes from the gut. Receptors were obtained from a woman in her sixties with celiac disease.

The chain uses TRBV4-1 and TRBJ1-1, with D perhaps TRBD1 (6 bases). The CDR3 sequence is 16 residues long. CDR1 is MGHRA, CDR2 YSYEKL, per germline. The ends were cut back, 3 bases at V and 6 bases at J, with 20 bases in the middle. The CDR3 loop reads CASSQTSTGKGPEAFF. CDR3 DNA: TGCGCCAGCAGCCAGACCTCGACAGGTAAGGGCCCTGAAGCTTTCTTT.

CDR3 in amino acids: CASSLGQGAWQPQHF. For the CDR3, the DNA is TGTGCCAGCAGCTTGGGACAGGGGGCCTGGCAGCCCCAGCATTTT. J is TRBJ1-5 and V is TRBV11-2, with TRBD1 identical over 12 bases. In germline, CDR1 is SGHAT, CDR2 FQNNGV. Trimming took 3 bases from V and 7 from J; bases not matched to a gene: 4. This CDR3 has 15 residues.

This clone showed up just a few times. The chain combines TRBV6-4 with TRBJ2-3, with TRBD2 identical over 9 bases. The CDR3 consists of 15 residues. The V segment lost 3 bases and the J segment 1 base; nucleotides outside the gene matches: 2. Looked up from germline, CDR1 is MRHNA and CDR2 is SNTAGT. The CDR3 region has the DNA TGTGCCAGCAGTGAGACTAGCGGAGGCACAGATACGCAGTATTTT. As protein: CASSETSGGTDTQYF.

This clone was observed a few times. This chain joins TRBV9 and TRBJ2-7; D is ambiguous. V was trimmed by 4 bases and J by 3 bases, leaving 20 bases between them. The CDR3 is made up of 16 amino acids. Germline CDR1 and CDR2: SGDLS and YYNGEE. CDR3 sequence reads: CASSTRPESLNYEQYF. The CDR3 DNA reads TGTGCCAGCAGCACCCGCCCGGAGTCCCTCAACTACGAGCAGTACTTC.

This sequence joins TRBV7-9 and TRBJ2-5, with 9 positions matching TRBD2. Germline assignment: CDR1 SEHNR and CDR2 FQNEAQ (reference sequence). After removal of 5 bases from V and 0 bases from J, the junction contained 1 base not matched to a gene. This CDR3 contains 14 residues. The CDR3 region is CASSRTSDQETQYF. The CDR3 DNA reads TGTGCCAGCAGCCGGACTAGCGACCAAGAGACCCAGTACTTC.

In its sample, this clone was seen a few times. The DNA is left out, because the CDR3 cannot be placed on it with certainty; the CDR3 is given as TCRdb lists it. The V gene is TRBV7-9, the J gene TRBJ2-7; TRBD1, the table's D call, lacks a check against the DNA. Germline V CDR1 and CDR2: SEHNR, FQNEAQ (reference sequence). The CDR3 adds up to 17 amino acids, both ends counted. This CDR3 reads CASSFGPYRGLSWEQYF.